Sequencing of this T cell receptor beta chain was carried out in a study of cytomegalovirus exposure and HLA in healthy donors. The PCR used 60 Vbeta and 13 Jbeta primers. Here immunoSEQ multiplex PCR was the method, and the copy in TCRdb shows in-frame clones only, minus some. This sample has some 150,000 clones, with 65% to 90% found just once. In germline, CDR1 is SGHRS, CDR2 YFSETQ. The CDR3 consists of 14 residues. V dropped 0 bases and J dropped 7 bases, with 14 bases sitting between them. V usage is TRBV5-1 and J usage is TRBJ2-7; no clear D gene. Sequenced input: PBMCs. The receptor's source is a woman aged 45 to 65 in good health and CMV-seropositive. CDR3 coding DNA: TGCGCCAGCAGCTTGGACACGGCAGGTGGGGAGCAGTACTTC. Translation gives CASSLDTAGGEQYF.